This TCR beta chain emerged from a study of control samples from healthy donors and cancer patients. Sequencing was performed with immunoSEQ multiplex PCR; in TCRdb, only in-frame clones are kept and a portion is missing. The table includes tens of thousands of clones, approximately 87% detected once. The CDR3 runs 15 residues. From germline, CDR1 is SGHTA and CDR2 FQGTGA. V was trimmed by 1 base and J by 5 bases, leaving 11 bases between them. This receptor was taken from a man aged 55-75 years in good health. The sequenced sample was blood. The rearrangement joins TRBV7-3 to TRBJ2-2, with D unclear. CDR3 protein: CASSLNLGPTGELFF. In DNA form, the CDR3 reads TGTGCCAGCAGCTTAAACCTAGGGCCGACCGGGGAGCTGTTTTTT.